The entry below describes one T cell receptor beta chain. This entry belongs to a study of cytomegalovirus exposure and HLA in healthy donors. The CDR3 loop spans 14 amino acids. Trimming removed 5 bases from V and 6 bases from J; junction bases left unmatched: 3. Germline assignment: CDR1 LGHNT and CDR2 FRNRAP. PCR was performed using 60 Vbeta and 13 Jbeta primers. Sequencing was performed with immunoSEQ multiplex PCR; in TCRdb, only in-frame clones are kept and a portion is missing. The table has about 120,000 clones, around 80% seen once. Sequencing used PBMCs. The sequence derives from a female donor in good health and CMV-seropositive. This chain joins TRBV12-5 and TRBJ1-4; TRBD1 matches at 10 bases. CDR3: CASGAGTGDEKLFF. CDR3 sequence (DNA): TGTGCTAGTGGTGCCGGGACAGGGGATGAAAAACTGTTTTTT. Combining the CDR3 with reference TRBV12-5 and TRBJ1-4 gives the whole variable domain DARVTQTPRHKVTEMGQEVTMRCQPILGHNTVFWYRQTMMQGLELLAYFRNRAPLDDSGMPKDRFSAEMPDATLATLKIQPSEPRDSAVYFCASGAGTGDEKLFFGSGTQLSVL.